Here is one TCR beta chain with its context. Its antigen remains unidentified. The source of the sample is a study of cytomegalovirus exposure and HLA in healthy donors. Study details: The roughly 120 validation repertoires matched the approximately 700 first-cohort repertoires in platform, a later analysis reported. Study-level findings and limits: Subsequent analysis of the approximately 120 validation repertoires found a tendency for first-cohort TCR clusters to co-occur. TCR sequences were mostly rare, though some public TCRs occurred in many donors. Among TCR beta chains, those listed as cytomegalovirus-associated numbered roughly 150.

Germline CDR1 is MNHEY and CDR2 is SMNVEV (reference sequence). This CDR3 spans 15 amino acids. J was trimmed by 4 bases and V by 5 bases; bases with no gene match: 5. Sequencing used immunoSEQ multiplex PCR; TCRdb keeps in-frame clones, though not all of them. The sample holds about 180,000 clones, 75% to 90% seen once. This clonotype was sampled from a man between 18 and 35 years old in good health and CMV-seropositive. The chain recombines TRBV27 with TRBJ2-7, with 13 nucleotides matching TRBD2. Sequencing used PBMCs. The CDR3 here is CASSLGLAGVYEQYF. The CDR3 region has the DNA TGTGCCAGCAGTCTCGGACTAGCGGGGGTGTACGAGCAGTACTTC.